Below, one T cell receptor (beta chain) is given with its context. Its antigen is as yet unknown. At deep level, the assay was performed. Using immunoSEQ multiplex PCR, the repertoire was profiled, and TCRdb retains in-frame clones only, with some absent. Of 750,000 to 1,000,000 clones detected, approximately 92% appear once; the ten largest clones hold 24%. CD8 cells classed as naive were CD45RO-negative and positively selected for CCR7, excluding terminally differentiated effector memory CD45RA+ cells. Among the donors, all were Caucasian adults who lived in Nashville, Tennessee. Looked up from germline, CDR1 is MRHNA and CDR2 is SNTAGT. This CDR3 has 16 amino acids. J was trimmed by 6 bases and V by 2 bases; bases with no gene match: 10. The sample originates from a study of shared clonotypes between healthy human individuals. General study findings and limits: What rarefaction showed was incomplete sorted-subset sequencing despite large depth.

The source of this sequence is a man aged 25-45 years in good health. V and J are TRBV6-4 and TRBJ2-7, with 10 bases fitting TRBD2. Sample: naive CD8+ T cells sorted from blood. CDR3 nucleotides: TGTGCCAGCAGTGACGCCTCCGGGACTAGCGCTGGCGAGCAGTACTTC. Protein sequence: CASSDASGTSAGEQYF.